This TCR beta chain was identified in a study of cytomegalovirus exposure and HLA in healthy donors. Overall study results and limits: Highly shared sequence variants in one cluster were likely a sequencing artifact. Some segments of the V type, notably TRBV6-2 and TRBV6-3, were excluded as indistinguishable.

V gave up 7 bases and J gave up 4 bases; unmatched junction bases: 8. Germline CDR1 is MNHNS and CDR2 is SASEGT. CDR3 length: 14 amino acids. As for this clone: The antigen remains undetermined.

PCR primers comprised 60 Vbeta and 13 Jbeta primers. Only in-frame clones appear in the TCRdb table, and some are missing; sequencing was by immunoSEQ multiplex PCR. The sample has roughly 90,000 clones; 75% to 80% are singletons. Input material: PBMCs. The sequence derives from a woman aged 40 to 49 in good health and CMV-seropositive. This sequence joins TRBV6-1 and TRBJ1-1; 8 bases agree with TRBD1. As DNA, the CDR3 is TGTGCCAGCAACTCTGGACAGGGCGGCACTGAAGCTTTCTTT. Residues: CASNSGQGGTEAFF.